This is a list of T cell receptor beta chains from one sample in a study of Graves' ophthalmopathy and Graves' hyperthyroidism. Using its own MiXCR run on the multiplex PCR reads, TCRdb lists one record per CDR3 protein. The repertoire consists of around 1.1 million distinct CDR3 sequences, with about 36% occurring once and the leading ten covering 11%. Sequencing input: peripheral blood or thyroid tissue (not recorded which). These TCRs come from an adult man with Graves' hyperthyroidism. The conserved cysteine and the conserved F or W are not part of the CDR3 here. Fields, in order: clone size, CDR3 length, V gene, CDR3 protein. Rows may omit the clone size; those that give it use once, few, many or a size class.

many 11 TRBV19 ASSIGDNYGYT
once 11 TRBV29-1 SVEDRGYEKLF
NA 12 TRBV9 ASSAGGLSTEAF
many 9 TRBV20-1 SNAFRGEQY
few 14 TRBV9 ASSVAGLAVAGELF
many 12 TRBV7-2 ASSFRGHNSPLH
many 13 TRBV2 ATSEQGATNEKLF
many 11 TRBV29-1 SVESALSTEAF
once 10 TRBV29-1 SVAGQADEQY
NA 12 TRBV29-1 SVLSGRARNEQF
NA 13 TRBV19 ASSSGTATTDTQY
NA 13 TRBV12-3/TRBV12-4 ASRSTGVILRELF
many 11 TRBV25-1 ASSGSTGQPQH
NA 14 TRBV6-5 ASSRLGQGFSYEQY
many 13 TRBV6-5 ASSYSFGGNYGYT
few 11 TRBV10-3 AIRLGDLYGYT
NA 17 TRBV20-1 SARDLEFRAGANTGELF
few 13 TRBV19 ASSPGTAYSWTGH
many 12 TRBV7-2 ASSSSGGNQPQH
few 13 TRBV25-1 ASTGGTLNTGELF
many 14 TRBV2 ASSERGGPSNYGYT
few 15 TRBV7-3 ASTPDRDRGRNGELF
NA 9 TRBV11-2 ASSSTRRAF
many 12 TRBV19 ASSILGRVTEAF
NA 12 TRBV5-4 ASRSGQTTGELF
NA 15 TRBV13 ASSQTTTETRTYEQY
NA 14 TRBV4-1 ASSQATPNLPYEHY
many 15 TRBV12-3/TRBV12-4 ASTRRTALTSGETQY
NA 13 TRBV10-3 AISVESAGVGEQF
NA 10 TRBV2 ASIRVGEKLF
few 11 TRBV12-3/TRBV12-4 ASSSTEAYEQY
many 10 TRBV7-2 ASSRIFWPLH
NA 14 TRBV24-1 ASSTLGSGRVNEQY
NA 12 TRBV19 ASGTGTGFNEQY
many 13 TRBV12-3/TRBV12-4 ASTPEGRYNSPLH
many 10 TRBV6-6 ASKLLNTEAF
NA 12 TRBV11-3 ASSPWAGTYEQY
NA 12 TRBV6-5 ASQWNPSNQPQH
NA 14 TRBV10-3 AISDWDRGLDQPQH
NA 11 TRBV29-1 SVGGAPNTEAF
NA 14 TRBV5-1 ASSLGTSGDPYEQY
few 13 TRBV2 ASSLQGLAADTQY
many 11 TRBV4-1 ASSPDGIEGYT